The sequence of this TCR beta chain was determined in a study of T cells after yellow fever vaccination (dated 2019 in TCRdb). Looking at the study overall: The SMART-Seq v4 Ultra Low Input RNA kit was used to prepare libraries from fractions with low cell numbers. Two healthy male donors made up the cohort, one aged 18 to 29 years and the other aged 30 to 40 years. Blood samples were taken at several timepoints before and after primary and secondary immunization, and bulk PBMC replicates and cell subsets were isolated. To follow T-cell clones before and after both primary and booster YFV17D yellow fever vaccination, bulk TCR alpha and beta repertoires underwent longitudinal sequencing.

This clonotype was seen ten or more times. Its antigen target is currently unknown. Per-nucleotide qualities are absent, and no much larger clonotype sits a single base away. TCR cDNA was synthesized by 5'RACE template switching, through which a universal primer site and unique molecular identifiers were introduced. cDNA synthesis was primed from both the TCR alpha and TCR beta constant segments. Library amplification used two PCR steps, and the second PCR step added sample barcodes and sequencing adapters. Sequencing of the libraries was done on either Illumina HiSeq 2500 (2x100 bp) or NovaSeq (2x150 bp). The authors' pipeline ran thus. MIGEC was used to demultiplex reads and collapse the reads into UMI consensus sequences, and MiXCR was used for V(D)J alignment. Clonotypes responding to the vaccine were identified with edgeR on replicate PBMC samples, with the criteria of FDR below 0.01 and a log2 fold change above 5 up to day 15. Bulk clonotypes were assigned CD4 or CD8 identity according to which sequenced CD4 or CD8 repertoire held them at higher abundance. TCRdb reprocessing: public reads trimmed at Q25 with fastp, clones called with MiXCR, in-frame beta chains kept. Rows matching on CDR3 protein sequence are summarized as one entry with the most common DNA and genes. These V and J calls originate from TCRdb's pipeline instead of the authors' own analysis. The sample has about 63,000 distinct CDR3 sequences on record, roughly 7.4% of them singletons. 36% of the sample comes from the top ten.

This specimen's treatment or condition label, interpreted: live attenuated yellow fever vaccine strain. A standard Ficoll-Paque protocol was used to isolate PBMCs from peripheral blood. CD4 and CD8 T-cell fractions were isolated with Dynabeads CD4 and CD8 positive selection kits. TriZol was used to extract RNA from bulk PBMCs, CD4 and CD8 fractions, and dextramer-positive and dextramer-negative fractions. Overall study outcomes, separate from this receptor: A small fraction of clonotypes appeared in both the CD4 and CD8 compartments, likely as a result of convergent recombination. Most clones expanded after primary vaccination were re-detected after the booster (almost 97% of CD4 and around nine tenths of CD8), suggesting broad memory maintenance. The secondary T-cell response was found to be weaker but faster than the primary response, with a peak reached on day 5 rather than on day 15. Because only a couple of donors were included in the study, the extent to which the findings can be generalized is limited. Computational filtering was needed because FACS-sorted repertoires could contain abundant contaminating clonotypes from the bulk population.

The germline V gene specifies SGHTA as CDR1 and FQGTGA as CDR2. V loses 4 bases, J loses 4 bases, and the germline ends lie 10 bases apart. The CDR3 sequence holds 14 residues, the cysteine and phenylalanine included. Only the CDR3 portion is preserved as DNA: 42 bases, with reading frame beginning at the first base. This TCR came from a man younger than 45 who received the YFV17D yellow fever vaccine. The rearranged segments are TRBV7-3 and TRBJ2-2, with TRBD2 perhaps the D gene, on 6 matching bases. This specimen consisted of CD8+ T cells sorted from PBMCs, obtained 15 days after the yellow fever booster vaccination. The DNA sequence is given as TGTGCCAGCAGCTACATGGGAGGCACCGGGGAGCTGTTTTTT. This is translated as CASSYMGGTGELFF.